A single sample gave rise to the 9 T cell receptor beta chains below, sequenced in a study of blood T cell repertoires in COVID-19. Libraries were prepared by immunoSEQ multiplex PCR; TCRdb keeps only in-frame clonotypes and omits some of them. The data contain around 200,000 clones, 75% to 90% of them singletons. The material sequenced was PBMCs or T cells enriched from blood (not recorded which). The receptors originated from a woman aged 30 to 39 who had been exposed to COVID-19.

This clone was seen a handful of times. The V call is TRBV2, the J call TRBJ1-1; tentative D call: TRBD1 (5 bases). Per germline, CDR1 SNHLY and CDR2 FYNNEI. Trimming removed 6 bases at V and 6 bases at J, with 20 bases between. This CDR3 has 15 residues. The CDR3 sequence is CASRATDIGAAEAFF. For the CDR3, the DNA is TGTGCCAGCAGGGCTACAGACATAGGGGCCGCTGAAGCTTTCTTT.

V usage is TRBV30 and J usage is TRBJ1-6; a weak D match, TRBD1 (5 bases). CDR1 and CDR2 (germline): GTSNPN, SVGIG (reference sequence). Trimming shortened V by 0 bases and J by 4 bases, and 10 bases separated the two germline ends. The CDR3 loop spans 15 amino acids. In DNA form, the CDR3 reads TGTGCCTGGAGTGTACACTCAGGGTATAATTCACCCCTCCACTTT. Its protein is CAWSVHSGYNSPLHF.

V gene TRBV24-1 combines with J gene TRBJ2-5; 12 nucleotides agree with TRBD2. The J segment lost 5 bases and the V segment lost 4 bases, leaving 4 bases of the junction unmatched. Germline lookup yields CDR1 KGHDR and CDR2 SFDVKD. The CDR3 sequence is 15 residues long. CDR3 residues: CATSDPSGGAETQYF. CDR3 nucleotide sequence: TGTGCCACCAGTGACCCTAGCGGGGGGGCCGAGACCCAGTACTTC.

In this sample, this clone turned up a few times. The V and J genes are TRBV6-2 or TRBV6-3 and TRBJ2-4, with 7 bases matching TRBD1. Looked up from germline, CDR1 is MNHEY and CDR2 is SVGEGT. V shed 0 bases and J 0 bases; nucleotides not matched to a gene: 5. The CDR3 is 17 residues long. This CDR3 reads CASSYSRDRLAKNIQYF. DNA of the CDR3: TGTGCCAGCAGTTACTCTAGGGACAGATTAGCCAAAAACATTCAGTACTTC.

This chain's CDR3 is CASSIAGGSNYGYTF. DNA for the CDR3: TGTGCCAGTAGTATTGCCGGGGGGAGCAACTATGGCTACACCTTC. The J gene is TRBJ1-2, the V gene TRBV19, with D possibly matching TRBD1 (5 bases). Trimming cost V 3 bases and J 2 bases, with 13 bases left between them. Germline V gives CDR1 LNHDA, CDR2 SQIVND (reference sequence). CDR3 size: 15 residues.

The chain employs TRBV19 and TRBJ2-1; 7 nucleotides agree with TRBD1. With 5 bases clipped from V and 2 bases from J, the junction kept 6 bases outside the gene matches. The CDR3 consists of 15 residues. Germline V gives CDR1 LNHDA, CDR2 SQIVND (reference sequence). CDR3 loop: CASSLDRAAYNEQFF. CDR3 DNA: TGTGCCAGTAGTCTCGACAGGGCGGCCTACAATGAGCAGTTCTTC.

CDR3 in amino acids: CASRTTGHGELFF. Here the CDR3 DNA reads TGTGCCAGCAGGACGACAGGGCACGGGGAGCTGTTTTTT. The chain carries TRBV27 and TRBJ2-2, with TRBD1 matching over 7 bases. CDR1 MNHEY and CDR2 SMNVEV come from the germline V gene (reference sequence). The CDR3 has 13 residues. The trim removed 6 bases at V and 7 bases at J, leaving 5 bases unmatched.

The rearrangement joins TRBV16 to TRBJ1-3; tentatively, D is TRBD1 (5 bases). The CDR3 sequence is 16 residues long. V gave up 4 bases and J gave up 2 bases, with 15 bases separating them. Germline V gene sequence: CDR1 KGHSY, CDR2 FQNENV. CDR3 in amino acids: CASSPGAAGTGNTIYF. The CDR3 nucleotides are TGTGCCAGCAGCCCGGGAGCGGCAGGGACTGGAAACACCATATATTTT.

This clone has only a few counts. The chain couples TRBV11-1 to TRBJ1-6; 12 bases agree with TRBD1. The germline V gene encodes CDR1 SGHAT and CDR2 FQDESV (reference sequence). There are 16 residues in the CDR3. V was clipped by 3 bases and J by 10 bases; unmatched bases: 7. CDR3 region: CASSLGTGGIGSPLHF. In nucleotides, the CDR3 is TGTGCCAGCAGCTTGGGGACAGGGGGCATCGGCTCACCCCTCCACTTT.